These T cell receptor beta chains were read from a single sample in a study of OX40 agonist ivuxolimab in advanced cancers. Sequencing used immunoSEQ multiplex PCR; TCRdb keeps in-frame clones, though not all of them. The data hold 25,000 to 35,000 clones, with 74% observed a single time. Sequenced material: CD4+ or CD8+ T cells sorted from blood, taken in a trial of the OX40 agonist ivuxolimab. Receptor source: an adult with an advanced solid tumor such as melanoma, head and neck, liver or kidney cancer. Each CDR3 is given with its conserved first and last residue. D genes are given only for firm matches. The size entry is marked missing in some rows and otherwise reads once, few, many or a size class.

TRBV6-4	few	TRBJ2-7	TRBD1	CAILSGTGSSYEQYF	TGTGCCATCCTATCCGGGACAGGTAGCTCCTACGAGCAGTACTTC
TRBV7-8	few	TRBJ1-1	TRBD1	CASSSPGTGVKF	TGTGCCAGCAGCTCCCCCGGGACAGGGGTCAAATTT
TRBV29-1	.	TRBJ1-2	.	CSVVGSGGYTF	TGCAGCGTTGTCGGGAGCGGTGGCTACACCTTC
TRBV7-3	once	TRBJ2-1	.	CASSLTAGNEQFF	TGTGCCAGCAGCTTAACGGCCGGGAATGAGCAGTTCTTC
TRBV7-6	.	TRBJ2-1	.	CASSHSFQGSNEQFF	TGTGCCAGCAGCCACAGTTTTCAGGGGTCCAATGAGCAGTTCTTC
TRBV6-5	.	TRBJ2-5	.	CASSSAAGLGGTQYF	TGTGCCAGCAGTTCCGCGGCGGGTCTTGGGGGGACCCAGTACTTC
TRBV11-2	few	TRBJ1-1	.	CASSLESVNTEAFF	TGTGCCAGCAGCTTAGAGTCGGTTAACACTGAAGCTTTCTTT
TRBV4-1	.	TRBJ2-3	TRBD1	CASSHRDRDRITDTQYF	TGCGCCAGCAGCCACCGCGACAGGGACAGGATCACAGATACGCAGTATTTT
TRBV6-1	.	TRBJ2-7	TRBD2	CASSEGLAGGVNEQYF	TGTGCCAGCAGTGAGGGACTAGCGGGGGGTGTAAACGAGCAGTACTTC
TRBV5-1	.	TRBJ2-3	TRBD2	CASRLAGGPRDTQYF	TGCGCCAGCAGACTAGCGGGGGGGCCTAGAGATACGCAGTATTTT
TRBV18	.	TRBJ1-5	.	CASSPGGRNQPQHF	TGTGCCAGCTCACCAGGGGGGCGTAATCAGCCCCAGCATTTT
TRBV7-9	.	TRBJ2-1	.	CASSSTLQFF	TGTGCCAGCAGCTCTACATTACAGTTCTTC
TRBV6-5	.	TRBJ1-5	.	CASSYRPEGGQPQHF	TGTGCCAGCAGTTACCGTCCCGAGGGGGGTCAGCCCCAGCATTTT
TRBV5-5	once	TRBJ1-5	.	CASSFRDGNQPQHF	TGTGCCAGCAGCTTCCGGGACGGCAATCAGCCCCAGCATTTT
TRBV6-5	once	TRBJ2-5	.	CASSSNRETQYF	TGTGCCAGCAGTTCTAATCGAGAGACCCAGTACTTC